The 27 T cell receptor beta chains given below trace back to one sample, sequenced in a study of T cells in Graves' hyperthyroidism and ophthalmopathy. From RNA transcripts, TCR beta CDR3 regions were amplified. The HTBI primer set drove a first-round RT-PCR of the TCR CDR3. TCRdb used MiXCR to reprocess the multiplex PCR reads, holding one entry per CDR3 protein. The sample carries approximately 710,000 distinct CDR3 sequences, 17% recorded once. The sequencing input was blood. The receptors were sampled from a man aged 45 to 65 with Graves' hyperthyroidism.

This clonotype has only a few counts. A much larger clone lies a single base off, so this may be a read error. The chain employs TRBV11-2 and TRBJ2-3; no firm D call. The CDR3 is 14 residues long. The V gene's germline CDR1 is SGHAT and CDR2 FQNNGV. CDR3 in amino acids: CASTPQRSIDTQYF. The CDR3 DNA reads TGTGCCAGCACCCCCCAGCGTAGCATAGATACGCAGTATTTT.

This clonotype came up many times. The J gene is TRBJ1-1, the V gene TRBV6-2 or TRBV6-3; D remains ambiguous. Germline V gene data show CDR1 as MNHEY and CDR2 as SVGEGT. The CDR3 is 13 residues long. Trimming pared 6 bases from V and 1 base from J, leaving 9 bases between. CDR3 sequence reads: CASRMDGNTEAFF. The CDR3 DNA reads as TGTGCCAGCAGAATGGACGGGAACACTGAAGCTTTCTTT.

This clonotype was seen a handful of times. V gene TRBV9 combines with J gene TRBJ2-7; D assignment may be TRBD1 or TRBD2 (5 bases each). With 2 bases removed from V and 2 bases from J, the gap between germline ends came to 11 bases. Germline V gene sequence: CDR1 SGDLS, CDR2 YYNGEE. The CDR3 is 14 residues long. In DNA, the CDR3 is TGTGCCAGCAGCGTCCAGGGACCTCCCTACGAGCAGTACTTC. Translation: CASSVQGPPYEQYF.

As to this clonotype: This may arise from a read error, as a much more abundant clone is one base away. The J gene is TRBJ2-7, the V gene TRBV27, with 7 bases aligning to TRBD2. Trimming removed 3 bases from V and 0 bases from J; junction bases left unmatched: 8. From germline, CDR1 is MNHEY and CDR2 SMNVEV (reference sequence). This CDR3 has 16 residues. CDR3 in amino acids: CASSFREGGASYEQYF. CDR3 DNA: TGTGCCAGCAGTTTTCGCGAGGGAGGGGCCTCCTACGAGCAGTACTTC.

This clonotype was picked up many times. The chain carries TRBV27 and TRBJ2-1; D remains ambiguous. Trimming stripped 4 bases from V and 4 bases from J, with 20 bases between. This CDR3 has 17 residues. From germline, CDR1 is MNHEY and CDR2 SMNVEV (reference sequence). CDR3: CASSSTIVPVGYNEQFF. DNA of the CDR3: TGTGCCAGCAGTTCTACTATAGTTCCAGTTGGGTACAATGAGCAGTTCTTC.

This clonotype was counted at least ten times. The V and J genes are TRBV20-1 and TRBJ2-5; TRBD2 is a possible D gene (6 bases). The germline V gene has CDR1 DFQATT and CDR2 SNEGSKA (reference sequence). Trimming left V 0 bases short and J 1 base short, with 12 bases between. The CDR3 is 15 residues long. The CDR3 loop is CSARDPGGLQETQYF. The CDR3 bases are TGCAGTGCTAGAGATCCTGGGGGACTCCAAGAGACCCAGTACTTC.

This clonotype was seen many times. This rearrangement joins TRBV12-3 or TRBV12-4 to TRBJ1-6; TRBD1 might be the D (5 bases). The CDR3 is 15 amino acids. V dropped 7 bases and J dropped 7 bases, with 17 bases sitting between them. CDR3 in amino acids: CASTIIRGWNSPLHF. The DNA of the CDR3 is TGTGCCAGCACCATCATACGGGGGTGGAATTCACCCCTCCACTTT.

This clonotype was seen many times. This chain links TRBV20-1 with TRBJ1-2; TRBD1 matches at 9 bases. CDR1 and CDR2 (germline): DFQATT, SNEGSKA (reference sequence). V lost 2 bases to trimming and J lost 3 bases; unmatched junction nucleotides: 4. This CDR3 is 14 amino acids long. Here the CDR3 DNA reads TGCAGTGCTAGAAGGACAGGGGTCGACTATGGCTACACCTTC. This translates into CSARRTGVDYGYTF.

Only a few counts were recorded for this clonotype. The chain recombines TRBV29-1 with TRBJ1-2, with unresolved D. V was clipped by 7 bases and J by 1 base, with 13 bases between them. Germline V lookup: CDR1 SQVTM, CDR2 ANQGSEA. The CDR3 extends over 13 amino acids. The CDR3 region is CSASVWGNYGYTF. The CDR3 DNA reads as TGCAGCGCCTCGGTTTGGGGTAACTATGGCTACACCTTC. The complete variable domain, with remaining parts taken from reference TRBV29-1 and TRBJ1-2, reads SAVISQKPSRDICQRGTSLTIQCQVDSQVTMMFWYRQQPGQSLTLIATANQGSEATYESGFVIDKFPISRPNLTFSTLTVSNMSPEDSSIYLCSASVWGNYGYTFGSGTRLTVV.

This clonotype was observed many times. V gene TRBV28 combines with J gene TRBJ1-6; 12 bases are a match to TRBD1. The junction had 7 bases not matched to a gene; V was cut back by 2 bases and J by 14 bases. The CDR3 extends over 15 amino acids. Germline values: CDR1 MDHEN, CDR2 SYDVKM. The CDR3 sequence: CASSLRGTGGRTLHF. The CDR3 nucleotides are TGTGCCAGCAGTTTACGCGGGACAGGGGGCCGAACCCTCCACTTT.

The sample holds many counts of this clonotype. Here the CDR3 reads CASSFPAGTSGRNEQYF. The CDR3 DNA sequence: TGTGCCAGCAGCTTCCCAGCAGGGACTAGCGGGAGAAACGAGCAGTACTTC. The chain couples TRBV11-2 to TRBJ2-7; TRBD2 matches at 14 bases. V trimming: 3 bases; J trimming: 5 bases; junction bases outside the gene matches: 9. Per germline, CDR1 SGHAT and CDR2 FQNNGV. This CDR3 contains 17 residues.

Of note for this clonotype: Lacking the conserved final phenylalanine or tryptophan, this CDR3 likely reflects a read error. V is TRBV20-1 and J is TRBJ2-5; the match to TRBD2 covers 8 bases. Germline V lookup: CDR1 DFQATT, CDR2 SNEGSKA (reference sequence). The CDR3 runs 17 residues. V was clipped by 1 base and J by 4 bases; unmatched bases: 14. For the CDR3, the DNA is TGCAGTGCTAGAGGAGGGCAGAGTAGCGGGACGCCAGAGACCCAGTACCTC. Amino acid sequence: CSARGGQSSGTPETQYL.

The sample holds many counts of this clonotype. V and J are TRBV14 and TRBJ2-1; weak D call: TRBD2 (5 bases). Germline V gene lookup returns CDR1 SGHDN and CDR2 FVKESK. CDR3 length equals 16 residues. Trimming cost V 3 bases and J 0 bases, with 12 bases left between them. The CDR3 protein is CASSQPEGYSYNEQFF. CDR3 sequence (DNA): TGTGCCAGCAGCCAGCCCGAGGGCTACTCCTACAATGAGCAGTTCTTC.

In this sample, this clonotype turned up many times. The V and J genes are TRBV28 and TRBJ2-1; 9 nucleotides match TRBD2. CDR3 size: 16 residues. Germline V CDR1 and CDR2: MDHEN, SYDVKM. The V gene end was trimmed by 5 bases and the J gene end by 1 base; junction bases not matched to a gene: 6. This CDR3 is CASSAHLAGSYNEQFF. CDR3 in DNA: TGTGCCAGCAGTGCTCATCTAGCGGGGTCCTACAATGAGCAGTTCTTC.

This clonotype was picked up many times. A read error may account for a junction end that differs from germline. This chain uses TRBV11-2 with TRBJ2-7; a weak D match, TRBD2 (6 bases). This CDR3 is 15 amino acids long. Germline loops: CDR1 SGHAT, CDR2 FQNNGV. DNA for the CDR3: TGTGCCAGCAACTTAGATGGCGGGATGTCCTACGAGCAGTACTTC. Residues: CASNLDGGMSYEQYF.

This clonotype was recorded many times. The chain employs TRBV2 and TRBJ1-1; the match to TRBD1 covers 7 bases. V was clipped by 6 bases and J by 1 base; unmatched bases: 11. The CDR3 is 16 residues long. The germline V gene has CDR1 SNHLY and CDR2 FYNNEI. CDR3 nucleotides: TGTGCCAGCAGCTTAGGGAGGGGGCAAAAGAACACTGAAGCTTTCTTT. Translation gives CASSLGRGQKNTEAFF.

This clonotype occurred many times. The genes are TRBV9 and TRBJ2-7; TRBD2 is a possible D gene (6 bases). The CDR3 consists of 13 residues. Per the germline V gene, CDR1 is SGDLS and CDR2 is YYNGEE. CDR3 DNA: TGTGGGAAGCGGGCATGGGGATCCTACGAGCAGTACTTC. Translation: CGKRAWGSYEQYF.

J is TRBJ2-7 and V is TRBV3-1, with D perhaps matching TRBD2 (5 bases). V was pared by 1 base and J by 5 bases, with 6 bases between. The CDR3 contains 12 residues. CDR1 LGHDT and CDR2 YNNKEL come from the germline V gene (reference sequence). CDR3 bases: TGTGCCAGCAGCCAAGCTAGCAACGAGCAGTACTTC. This translates into CASSQASNEQYF.

This clonotype has a count of ten or more. The chain is built from TRBV12-3 or TRBV12-4 and TRBJ2-7; D uncertain. This CDR3 has 13 residues. V lost 6 bases to trimming and J lost 7 bases, with 16 bases between them. The CDR3 here is CASSSIVPNEQYF. In DNA form, the CDR3 reads TGTGCCAGCAGCTCTATCGTTCCAAATGAGCAGTACTTC.

The chain has TRBV4-3 and TRBJ2-3, with 8 bases lining up with TRBD2. The germline gives CDR1 LGHNA, CDR2 YSLEER. V shed 1 base, J shed 0 bases, and the junction held 3 bases outside the gene matches. The CDR3 consists of 16 residues. The CDR3: CASSQVSGRSTDTQYF. Here the CDR3 DNA reads TGCGCCAGCAGCCAAGTCAGCGGGAGAAGCACAGATACGCAGTATTTT.

This clonotype was picked up many times. The genes are TRBV28 and TRBJ1-2, with 10 bases lining up with TRBD1. J was trimmed by 8 bases and V by 5 bases; bases with no gene match: 8. The germline V gene has CDR1 MDHEN and CDR2 SYDVKM. This CDR3 is 14 amino acids long. Written as DNA, the CDR3 is TGTGCCAGCAGTATCAGGACAGGGGGTCGAGGCTACACCTTC. It is translated as CASSIRTGGRGYTF.

The CDR3 is CASSQVSGETQYF. In DNA form, the CDR3 reads TGTGCCAGCAGCCAAGTCTCAGGGGAGACCCAGTACTTC. The chain uses TRBV4-2 and TRBJ2-5; maybe TRBD1 (5 bases). The CDR3 has 13 amino acids. CDR1 is LGHNA, CDR2 YNFKEQ, per germline. Trimming removed 1 base from V and 5 bases from J, with 8 bases in between.

Many counts were recorded for this clonotype. This chain links TRBV5-6 with TRBJ1-1, with 9 bases fitting TRBD1. CDR3 length equals 14 residues. CDR1 and CDR2 (germline): SGHDT, YYEEEE. V gave up 3 bases and J gave up 6 bases; unmatched junction bases: 6. CDR3 protein: CASSWDRAGAEAFF. CDR3 nucleotide sequence: TGTGCCAGCAGCTGGGACAGGGCCGGGGCTGAAGCTTTCTTT.

This chain links TRBV9 with TRBJ2-7; D may be TRBD2 (6 bases). The V gene's germline CDR1 is SGDLS and CDR2 YYNGEE. This CDR3 comprises 15 residues. V shed 0 bases and J shed 4 bases, with 14 bases lying between them. CDR3 sequence: CASSVGPPSVYEQYF. The CDR3 DNA reads as TGTGCCAGCAGCGTAGGACCGCCTAGCGTTTACGAGCAGTACTTC. The full variable domain, in which reference TRBV9 and TRBJ2-7 provide the parts outside the CDR3, is DSGVTQTPKHLITATGQRVTLRCSPRSGDLSVYWYQQSLDQGLQFLIQYYNGEERAKGNILERFSAQQFPDLHSELNLSSLELGDSALYFCASSVGPPSVYEQYFGPGTRLTVT.

The table lists this clonotype with many counts. The chain uses TRBV2 and TRBJ2-3, with 7 bases that match TRBD2. There are 15 residues in the CDR3. J lost 2 bases, V lost 4 bases, and 6 bases had no gene match. Germline values: CDR1 SNHLY, CDR2 FYNNEI. The CDR3 sequence: CASSALAGYTDTQYF. CDR3 in DNA: TGTGCCAGCAGTGCCTTAGCGGGTTACACAGATACGCAGTATTTT.

This clonotype was observed a few times. This sequence joins TRBV2 and TRBJ1-1; no definite D call. The CDR3 is made up of 14 amino acids. Germline values: CDR1 SNHLY, CDR2 FYNNEI. Trimming took off 2 bases at V and 2 bases at J, with 9 bases between the two ends. The CDR3 DNA sequence: TGTGCCAGCAGTGAATATCGGAGTAACACTGAAGCTTTCTTT. It is translated as CASSEYRSNTEAFF.

This clonotype was picked up many times. The chain couples TRBV11-2 to TRBJ2-3, with 11 positions matching TRBD2. The ends lost 1 base at V and 4 bases at J; junction bases unmatched: 7. The CDR3 loop spans 17 amino acids. Germline V CDR1 and CDR2: SGHAT, FQNNGV. The CDR3 DNA follows: TGTGCCAGCAGCTTAGCTTCCCTAGCGGGAGGTTCAGATACGCAGTATTTT. As protein: CASSLASLAGGSDTQYF.